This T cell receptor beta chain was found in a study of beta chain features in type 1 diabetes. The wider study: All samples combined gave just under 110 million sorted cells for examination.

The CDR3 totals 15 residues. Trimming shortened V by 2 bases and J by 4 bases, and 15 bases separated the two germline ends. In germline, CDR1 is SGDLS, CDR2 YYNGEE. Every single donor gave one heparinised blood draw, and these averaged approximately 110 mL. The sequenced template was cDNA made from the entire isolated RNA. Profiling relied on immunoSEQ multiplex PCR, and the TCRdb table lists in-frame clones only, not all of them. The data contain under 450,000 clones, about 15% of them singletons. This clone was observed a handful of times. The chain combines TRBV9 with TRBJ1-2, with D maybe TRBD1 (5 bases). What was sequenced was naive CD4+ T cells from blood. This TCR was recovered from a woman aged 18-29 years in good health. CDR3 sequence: CASSVTQVMAYGYTF. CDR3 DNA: TGTGCCAGCAGCGTGACACAGGTCATGGCCTATGGCTACACCTTC. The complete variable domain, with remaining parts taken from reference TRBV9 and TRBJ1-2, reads DSGVTQTPKHLITATGQRVTLRCSPRSGDLSVYWYQQSLDQGLQFLIQYYNGEERAKGNILERFSAQQFPDLHSELNLSSLELGDSALYFCASSVTQVMAYGYTFGSGTRLTVV.